These 31 T cell receptor beta chains came from one sample sequenced in a study of cytomegalovirus exposure and HLA in healthy donors. In the PCR, 60 Vbeta and 13 Jbeta primers were used. Repertoires were generated with immunoSEQ multiplex PCR, while TCRdb's copy carries only in-frame clones and drops some. The table shows hundreds of thousands of clones, with around 90% occurring only once. The sequenced material came from PBMCs. The origin of the receptors is a woman between 18 and 30 years old in good health and CMV-seronegative.

V gene TRBV9 combines with J gene TRBJ2-5; TRBD2 might be the D (6 bases). Near its end, the DNA agrees better with TRBJ2-7, so the J call may be wrong. The CDR3 sequence is 14 residues long. Germline V gives CDR1 SGDLS, CDR2 YYNGEE. CDR3 nucleotide sequence: TGTGCCAGCAGCGTAGTGGGGGGATCCTACGAGCAGTACTTC. Protein: CASSVVGGSYEQYF.

The chain carries TRBV9 and TRBJ1-2, with 9 bases that match TRBD1. V trimming: 4 bases; J trimming: 6 bases; junction bases outside the gene matches: 10. CDR3 length: 15 residues. CDR1 SGDLS and CDR2 YYNGEE come from the germline V gene. This CDR3 is CASSSRTGASDGYTF. The CDR3, as DNA: TGTGCCAGCAGCTCCCGGACAGGGGCCTCGGATGGCTACACCTTC.

This chain links TRBV7-3 with TRBJ2-3; perhaps TRBD2 as D (7 bases). Germline CDR1 and CDR2: SGHTA and FQGTGA. The CDR3 totals 15 residues. V dropped 4 bases and J dropped 2 bases, with 13 bases sitting between them. CDR3 loop: CASSSPGGLTDTQYF. As DNA, the CDR3 is TGTGCCAGCAGCTCACCCGGGGGGCTCACAGATACGCAGTATTTT.

The chain is built from TRBV9 and TRBJ2-1, with 7 positions matching TRBD1. The CDR3 is 15 amino acids. Germline V gene sequence: CDR1 SGDLS, CDR2 YYNGEE. J was trimmed by 7 bases and V by 4 bases; bases with no gene match: 11. Here the CDR3 reads CASSPRGGSNNEQFF. The CDR3 DNA reads as TGTGCCAGCAGCCCCCGAGGGGGCAGCAATAATGAGCAGTTCTTC.

The chain is built from TRBV6-5 and TRBJ1-2; possibly TRBD1 for D (6 bases). V was trimmed by 4 bases and J by 8 bases, leaving 14 bases between them. CDR3 length: 13 amino acids. Germline V gene lookup returns CDR1 MNHEY and CDR2 SVGAGI. CDR3 bases: TGTGCCAGCAGTTCAGACAGGATACGCGGCTACACCTTC. The encoded protein is CASSSDRIRGYTF.

The chain couples TRBV6-6 to TRBJ2-5; perhaps TRBD2 as D (6 bases). Trimming removed 4 bases at V and 2 bases at J, with 17 bases between. The CDR3 has 16 residues. Germline V gives CDR1 MNHNY, CDR2 SVGAGI (reference sequence). In DNA form, the CDR3 reads TGTGCCAGCAGTTCGTCAATCTTAGCGGCTCAAGAGACCCAGTACTTC. This codes for CASSSSILAAQETQYF.

DNA for the CDR3: TGCGCCAGCAGCCACCCTCAGGGGGCTACCTTGTACGAGCAGTACTTC. Amino acids: CASSHPQGATLYEQYF. This chain uses TRBV4-1 with TRBJ2-7; 8 bases align to TRBD1. V dropped 3 bases and J dropped 4; count of bases not matched to a gene: 11. Germline lookup yields CDR1 MGHRA and CDR2 YSYEKL. This CDR3 has 16 amino acids.

The chain uses TRBV6-6 and TRBJ1-2, with 8 bases fitting TRBD1. After removal of 2 bases from V and 0 bases from J, the junction contained 2 bases not matched to a gene. Germline lookup yields CDR1 MNHNY and CDR2 SVGAGI (reference sequence). The CDR3 consists of 15 residues. CDR3 protein: CASSYPGGANYGYTF. In DNA, the CDR3 is TGTGCCAGCAGTTACCCAGGGGGCGCTAACTATGGCTACACCTTC.

The chain is built from TRBV5-1 and TRBJ2-7, with D possibly being TRBD2 (6 bases). Germline V gives CDR1 SGHRS, CDR2 YFSETQ. Trimming took 0 bases from V and 5 from J, leaving 12 bases between them. The CDR3 is 14 amino acids. In nucleotides, the CDR3 is TGCGCCAGCAGCTTGGGCGGGACGGTGCACGAGCAGTACTTC. This sequence encodes CASSLGGTVHEQYF. The entire variable domain, with the rest obtained from reference TRBV5-1 and TRBJ2-7, is as follows: KAGVTQTPRYLIKTRGQQVTLSCSPISGHRSVSWYQQTPGQGLQFLFEYFSETQRNKGNFPGRFSGRQFSNSRSEMNVSTLELGDSALYLCASSLGGTVHEQYFGPGTRLTVT.

The genes are TRBV10-3 and TRBJ1-2; no firm D call. Germline V gene data show CDR1 as ENHRY and CDR2 as SYGVKD. Trimming cost V 6 bases and J 6 bases, with 11 bases left between them. CDR3 length: 12 amino acids. CDR3 nucleotide sequence: TGTGCCATCAGCCCAACAGAGAATGGCTACACCTTC. Amino acids: CAISPTENGYTF.

The chain employs TRBV27 and TRBJ1-4; TRBD1 is a possible D gene (6 bases). V shed 4 bases and J shed 15 bases, with 18 bases lying between them. Germline CDR1 reads MNHEY; CDR2 reads SMNVEV (reference sequence). CDR3 length: 13 residues. CDR3 sequence reads: CASSSFRGKRVFF. The CDR3 DNA reads TGTGCCAGCAGTTCATTCAGGGGAAAGAGGGTGTTTTTT.

The CDR3 loop is CASSRSNTEAFF. The CDR3 DNA reads as TGTGCCAGCAGTCGTTCTAACACTGAAGCTTTCTTT. The chain has TRBV6-5 and TRBJ1-1, with unresolved D. CDR1 is MNHEY and CDR2 is SVGAGI in the germline V gene. The CDR3 length is 12 residues. V lost 5 bases and J 2 bases, leaving 6 bases between the germline ends.

The V call is TRBV28, the J call TRBJ1-4; TRBD1 aligns across 7 bases. Germline V gives CDR1 MDHEN, CDR2 SYDVKM. V was pared by 3 bases and J by 6 bases, with 10 bases of the junction left unmatched. This CDR3 is built from 16 residues. CDR3: CASSLPPGQFHEKLFF. The CDR3 DNA sequence: TGTGCCAGCAGTTTGCCCCCGGGACAGTTTCATGAAAAACTGTTTTTT.

This clone appeared once. This chain joins TRBV9 and TRBJ1-1; D call uncertain. The CDR3 runs 14 residues. Germline values: CDR1 SGDLS, CDR2 YYNGEE. V was cut by 4 bases and J by 7 bases, with 17 bases left in between. The CDR3 sequence is CASSPSHRRDEAFF. The CDR3, as DNA: TGTGCCAGCAGCCCGAGTCACAGACGTGATGAAGCTTTCTTT.

The J gene is TRBJ1-1, the V gene TRBV7-3; TRBD1 is a possible D gene (5 bases). CDR3 length: 15 residues. Trimming took 7 bases from V and 4 from J, leaving 19 bases between them. CDR1 is SGHTA, CDR2 FQGTGA, per germline. CDR3 sequence (DNA): TGTGCCAGCAACCGTCTACGAGGACAACTCACTGAAGCTTTCTTT. Its protein is CASNRLRGQLTEAFF. The whole variable domain, filled in from reference TRBV7-3 and TRBJ1-1, reads GAGVSQTPSNKVTEKGKYVELRCDPISGHTALYWYRQSLGQGPEFLIYFQGTGAADDSGLPNDRFFAVRPEGSVSTLKIQRTERGDSAVYLCASNRLRGQLTEAFFGQGTRLTVV.

This chain uses TRBV10-3 with TRBJ2-3; 9 bases match TRBD2. Germline values: CDR1 ENHRY, CDR2 SYGVKD. V shed 5 bases, J shed 2 bases, and the junction held 2 bases outside the gene matches. The CDR3 is made up of 14 amino acids. The CDR3 coding sequence is TGTGCCATCAGTCTAGCGGGGCCCACAGATACGCAGTATTTT. Encoded protein: CAISLAGPTDTQYF.

As for this clone: The junction departs from the called germline gene at one end, perhaps through a read error. V usage is TRBV19 and J usage is TRBJ1-4; D possibly corresponds to TRBD1 (5 bases). The CDR3 runs to 15 residues. Germline CDR1 and CDR2: LNHDA and SQIVND (reference sequence). In nucleotides, the CDR3 is TGTGCCAGTGGTATCAGGGCCGCAACTAATGAAAAACTGTTTTTT. Its translation: CASGIRAATNEKLFF.

In DNA form, the CDR3 reads TGTGCCAGCAGTGAAAGGGGCTCAGGTTTAGGTGCCTCCTACGAGCAGTACTTC. This sequence encodes CASSERGSGLGASYEQYF. V and J are TRBV25-1 and TRBJ2-5; D perhaps matches TRBD1 (5 bases). Matching the DNA end better, TRBJ2-7 makes the J call doubtful. Germline loops: CDR1 MGHDK, CDR2 SYGVNS. This CDR3 has 18 amino acids.

As to this clone: Other DNA sequences in this specimen translate into the identical CDR3. The chain has TRBV10-1 and TRBJ1-2; maybe TRBD1 (6 bases). From germline, CDR1 is WNHNN and CDR2 SYGVQD (reference sequence). V lost 2 bases and J lost 2, with 6 bases in between. The CDR3 has 13 amino acids. CDR3 bases: TGCGCCAGCAGTGAGGACAGGAACTATGGCTACACCTTC. Protein product: CASSEDRNYGYTF.

This chain uses TRBV12-2 with TRBJ2-7; the table's D call, TRBD2, was not checked against the DNA. TRBV12-2 is flagged as a pseudogene. The CDR3 totals 17 residues. CDR3 in DNA: TGTGCAAGTCGCTTAGCGTGGATTAGGCGGAGCTCCTACGAGCAGTACTTC. It specifies CASRLAWIRRSSYEQYF.

The J gene is TRBJ2-7, the V gene TRBV6-5; TRBD1 matches 7 bases. CDR1 is MNHEY, CDR2 SVGAGI, per germline. V shed 2 bases, J shed 3 bases, and the junction held 4 bases outside the gene matches. There are 14 residues in the CDR3. In nucleotides, the CDR3 is TGTGCCAGCAGTTACGCGGACAGGCTCTACGAGCAGTACTTC. It encodes CASSYADRLYEQYF.

The rearrangement uses TRBV15 and TRBJ2-5; D is perhaps TRBD1 (7 bases). Trimming shortened V by 6 bases and J by 3 bases, and 29 bases separated the two germline ends. This CDR3 has 19 residues. Germline assignment: CDR1 LNHNV and CDR2 YYDKDF (reference sequence). The CDR3 is CATRLMEGARITGEETQYF. The DNA for the CDR3 is TGTGCCACCAGATTGATGGAGGGGGCGCGTATAACCGGAGAAGAGACCCAGTACTTC. Together with reference TRBV15 and TRBJ2-5, the CDR3 gives the full variable domain: DAMVIQNPRYQVTQFGKPVTLSCSQTLNHNVMYWYQQKSSQAPKLLFHYYDKDFNNEADTPDNFQSRRPNTSFCFLDIRSPGLGDTAMYLCATRLMEGARITGEETQYFGPGTRLLVL.

This rearrangement joins TRBV5-1 to TRBJ2-1; 10 bases are shared with TRBD2. CDR3 length: 16 amino acids. Germline CDR1 is SGHRS and CDR2 is YFSETQ. J gave up 10 bases and V 2 bases, and 12 bases lay outside the gene matches. CDR3 bases: TGCGCCAGCAGCTTAGCCAGGGTAGCGGGGGGAGGGGAGCAGTTCTTC. Protein product: CASSLARVAGGGEQFF.

In this sample, this clone turned up once. V and J are TRBV29-1 and TRBJ1-2; maybe TRBD1 (6 bases). Trimming took 1 base from V and 5 from J, leaving 8 bases between them. CDR1 is SQVTM and CDR2 is ANQGSEA in the germline V gene. The CDR3 has 12 residues. CDR3 in amino acids: CSVEGTAYGYTF. The CDR3 DNA reads as TGCAGCGTTGAAGGGACAGCTTATGGCTACACCTTC.

The gene calls are TRBV7-9 and TRBJ2-6; TRBD2 might be the D (5 bases). V was trimmed by 3 bases and J by 1 base, leaving 13 bases between them. Germline V lookup: CDR1 SEHNR, CDR2 FQNEAQ (reference sequence). CDR3 length equals 17 residues. The CDR3 reads CASSFNSGGSGANVLTF. The DNA for the CDR3 is TGTGCCAGCAGCTTCAACAGCGGTGGGTCTGGGGCCAACGTCCTGACTTTC.

V usage is TRBV2 and J usage is TRBJ2-1; the match to TRBD1 covers 11 bases. The CDR3 runs to 14 residues. Looked up from germline, CDR1 is SNHLY and CDR2 is FYNNEI. Trimming cost V 6 bases and J 14 bases; bases outside gene matches: 12. CDR3 in DNA: TGTGCCAGCAGGGGTGGGACAGGGGGTTTTTTAGAGTTCTTC. This sequence encodes CASRGGTGGFLEFF.

The chain combines TRBV2 with TRBJ2-3, with TRBD1 matching over 7 bases. Losses at the gene ends were 7 bases for V and 4 bases for J; bases not matched to a gene: 14. This CDR3 spans 16 amino acids. The V gene's germline CDR1 is SNHLY and CDR2 FYNNEI. The CDR3 region has the DNA TGTGCCAGCACTAACCCCAGAGGGGGCGGCGCAGATACGCAGTATTTT. Translating it yields CASTNPRGGGADTQYF.

This clone was counted a few times. This chain links TRBV6-4 with TRBJ1-2; D not certain. The CDR3 runs 13 residues. Trimming shortened V by 6 bases and J by 2 bases, and 10 bases separated the two germline ends. The V gene's germline CDR1 is MRHNA and CDR2 SNTAGT. The DNA of the CDR3 is TGTGCCAGCAGACCAGGCGAGAACTATGGCTACACCTTC. Translating gives CASRPGENYGYTF.

The chain links TRBV5-6 to TRBJ1-2; 7 nucleotides line up with TRBD1. CDR3 size: 14 residues. J gave up 7 bases and V 0 bases, and 6 bases lay outside the gene matches. CDR1 SGHDT and CDR2 YYEEEE come from the germline V gene. DNA for the CDR3: TGTGCCAGCAGCTTGGGACAGGGAATGTTTGGCTACACCTTC. It specifies CASSLGQGMFGYTF. Drawing the rest from reference TRBV5-6 and TRBJ1-2, the complete variable domain is DAGVTQSPTHLIKTRGQQVTLRCSPKSGHDTVSWYQQALGQGPQFIFQYYEEEERQRGNFPDRFSGHQFPNYSSELNVNALLLGDSALYLCASSLGQGMFGYTFGSGTRLTVV.

The chain is built from TRBV19 and TRBJ1-2; perhaps TRBD1 as D (5 bases). Trimming shortened V by 3 bases and J by 8 bases, and 19 bases separated the two germline ends. Germline V gene sequence: CDR1 LNHDA, CDR2 SQIVND (reference sequence). CDR3 length: 15 amino acids. CDR3 region: CASSITPPGSGGYTF. The CDR3 nucleotides are TGTGCCAGTAGTATTACCCCCCCAGGGAGCGGGGGCTACACCTTC.

The rearrangement links TRBV2 to TRBJ1-1; D is uncertain. The CDR3 contains 14 residues. CDR1 and CDR2 (germline): SNHLY, FYNNEI. The germline V and J ends were trimmed by 7 bases and 0 bases, with 12 bases remaining between them. The CDR3 region is CASTPGPMNTEAFF. The CDR3 DNA follows: TGTGCCAGCACCCCAGGTCCCATGAACACTGAAGCTTTCTTT.